This T cell receptor beta chain comes out of a study of radiation and T cells in renal cell carcinoma. Study findings and constraints: From baseline, blood top tumor clonotypes peaked at 2 weeks post-radiation.

Method: immunoSEQ multiplex PCR; TCRdb's copy keeps in-frame clones and lacks some. The data show about 130,000 clones, with 75% to 90% seen just once and around 2% held by the top ten. The CDR3 has 14 residues. V was clipped by 2 bases and J by 0 bases, with 5 bases between them. Germline V gene lookup returns CDR1 KGHSH and CDR2 LQKENI. Of note for this clone: The antigen remains unidentified.

Time point reported: blood 2 weeks post-SBRT. As to treatment: 15 Gy SBRT to primary tumor, nephrectomy 4 weeks later. The material sequenced was blood, taken from a patient whose treatment included radiotherapy and nephrectomy. This rearrangement joins TRBV18 to TRBJ1-3; D not certain. The TCR originated in a woman in her sixties with renal cell carcinoma. The DNA of the CDR3 is TGTGCCAGCTCACCAACAGACTCTGGAAACACCATATATTTT. Its translation is CASSPTDSGNTIYF.